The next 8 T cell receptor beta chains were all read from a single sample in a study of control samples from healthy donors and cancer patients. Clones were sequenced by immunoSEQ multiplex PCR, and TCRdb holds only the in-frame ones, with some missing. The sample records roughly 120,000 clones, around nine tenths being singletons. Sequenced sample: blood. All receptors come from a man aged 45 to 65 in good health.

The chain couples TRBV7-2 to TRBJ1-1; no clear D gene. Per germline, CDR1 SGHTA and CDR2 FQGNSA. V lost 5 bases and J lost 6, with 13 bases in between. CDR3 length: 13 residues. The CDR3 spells CASSPAGWPEAFF. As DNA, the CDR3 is TGTGCCAGCAGCCCCGCCGGCTGGCCTGAAGCTTTCTTT.

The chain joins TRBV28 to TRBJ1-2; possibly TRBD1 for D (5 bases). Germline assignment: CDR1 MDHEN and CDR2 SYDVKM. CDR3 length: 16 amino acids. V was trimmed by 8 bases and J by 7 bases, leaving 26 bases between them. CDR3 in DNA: TGTGCCAGCTCCATCCATCCCCGGGACGGAAGACGTGGCTACACCTTC. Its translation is CASSIHPRDGRRGYTF.

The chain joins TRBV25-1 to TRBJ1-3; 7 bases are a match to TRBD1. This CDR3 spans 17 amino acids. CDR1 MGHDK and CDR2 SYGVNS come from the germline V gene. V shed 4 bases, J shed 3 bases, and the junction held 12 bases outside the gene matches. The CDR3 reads CASSVVDTGTVGNTIYF. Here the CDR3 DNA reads TGTGCCAGCAGTGTAGTAGACACCGGGACAGTTGGAAACACCATATATTTT. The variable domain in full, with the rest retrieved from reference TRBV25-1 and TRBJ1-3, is EADIYQTPRYLVIGTGKKITLECSQTMGHDKMYWYQQDPGMELHLIHYSYGVNSTEKGDLSSESTVSRIRTEHFPLTLESARPSHTSQYLCASSVVDTGTVGNTIYFGEGSWLTVV.

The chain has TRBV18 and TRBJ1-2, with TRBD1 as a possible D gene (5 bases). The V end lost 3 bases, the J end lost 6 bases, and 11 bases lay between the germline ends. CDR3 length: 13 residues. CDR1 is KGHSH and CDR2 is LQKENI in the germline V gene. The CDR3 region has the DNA TGTGCCAGCTCACCGGGAGGGGATCATGGCTACACCTTC. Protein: CASSPGGDHGYTF.

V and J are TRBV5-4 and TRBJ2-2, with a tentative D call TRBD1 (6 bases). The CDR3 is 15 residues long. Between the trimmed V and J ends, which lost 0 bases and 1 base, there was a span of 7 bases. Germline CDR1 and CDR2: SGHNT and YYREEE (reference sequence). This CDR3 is CASSLGRGNTGELFF. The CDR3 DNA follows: TGTGCCAGCAGCTTGGGCAGGGGGAACACCGGGGAGCTGTTTTTT.

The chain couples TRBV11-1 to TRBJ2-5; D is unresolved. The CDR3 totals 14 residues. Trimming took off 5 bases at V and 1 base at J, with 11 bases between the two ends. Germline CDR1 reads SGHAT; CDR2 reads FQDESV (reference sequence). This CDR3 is CASSRQRIQETQYF. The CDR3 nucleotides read TGTGCCAGCAGCCGCCAGCGAATCCAAGAGACCCAGTACTTC.

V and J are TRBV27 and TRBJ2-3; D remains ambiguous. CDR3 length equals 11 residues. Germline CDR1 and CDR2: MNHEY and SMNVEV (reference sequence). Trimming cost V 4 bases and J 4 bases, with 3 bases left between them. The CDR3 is CASSWSDTQYF. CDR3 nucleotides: TGTGCCAGCAGTTGGTCAGATACGCAGTATTTT.

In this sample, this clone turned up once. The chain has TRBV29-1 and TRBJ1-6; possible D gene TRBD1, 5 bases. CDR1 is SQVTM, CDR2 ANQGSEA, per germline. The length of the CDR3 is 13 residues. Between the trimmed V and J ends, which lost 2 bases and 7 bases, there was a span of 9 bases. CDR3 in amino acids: CSVETGENSPLHF. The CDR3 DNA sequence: TGCAGCGTTGAAACAGGAGAAAATTCACCCCTCCACTTT.